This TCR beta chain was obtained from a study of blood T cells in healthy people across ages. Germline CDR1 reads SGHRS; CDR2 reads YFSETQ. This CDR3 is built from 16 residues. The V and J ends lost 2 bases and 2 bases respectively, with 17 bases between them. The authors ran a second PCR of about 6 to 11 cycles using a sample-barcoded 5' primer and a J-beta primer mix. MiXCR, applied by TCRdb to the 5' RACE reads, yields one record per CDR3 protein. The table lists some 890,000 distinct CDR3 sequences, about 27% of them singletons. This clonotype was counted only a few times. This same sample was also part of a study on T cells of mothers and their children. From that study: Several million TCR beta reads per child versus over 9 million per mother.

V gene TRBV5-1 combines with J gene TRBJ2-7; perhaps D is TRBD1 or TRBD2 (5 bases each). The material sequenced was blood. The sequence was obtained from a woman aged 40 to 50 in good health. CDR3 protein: CASSFDRDRPTYEQYF. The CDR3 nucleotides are TGCGCCAGCAGCTTCGACCGGGACCGACCGACCTACGAGCAGTACTTC. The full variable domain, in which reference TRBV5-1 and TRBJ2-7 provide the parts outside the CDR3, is KAGVTQTPRYLIKTRGQQVTLSCSPISGHRSVSWYQQTPGQGLQFLFEYFSETQRNKGNFPGRFSGRQFSNSRSEMNVSTLELGDSALYLCASSFDRDRPTYEQYFGPGTRLTVT.